Listed here are 9 T cell receptor beta chains from one sample, sequenced in a study of shared clonotypes between healthy human individuals. The repertoire was sequenced with immunoSEQ multiplex PCR; TCRdb's copy has only in-frame clones and lacks some. The sample includes more than 2 million clones, approximately 95% of them seen just once. What was sequenced was naive CD4+ T cells sorted from blood. Documented subset: CD45RA+ positively selected. The receptors originated from a man younger than 35 in good health.

The rearrangement joins TRBV29-1 to TRBJ1-2, with 9 bases matching TRBD1. The CDR3 contains 12 residues. Germline lookup yields CDR1 SQVTM and CDR2 ANQGSEA. The V and J ends lost 7 bases and 7 bases, in that order; junction bases with no gene match: 7. The CDR3 bases are TGCAGCGCCGGGGACAGGGAAGGTGGCTACACCTTC. Amino acid sequence: CSAGDREGGYTF.

This sequence joins TRBV5-1 and TRBJ2-1, with TRBD1 identical over 11 bases. The CDR3 has 14 amino acids. Germline V gene data show CDR1 as SGHRS and CDR2 as YFSETQ. The junction had 7 bases not matched to a gene; V was cut back by 4 bases and J by 10 bases. CDR3 region: CASSLGQGAEEQFF. CDR3 in DNA: TGCGCCAGCAGCCTAGGACAGGGGGCGGAGGAGCAGTTCTTC.

This sequence joins TRBV5-1 and TRBJ2-2; 10 bases line up with TRBD1. With 1 base clipped from V and 5 bases from J, the junction kept 2 bases outside the gene matches. Germline CDR1 SGHRS, CDR2 YFSETQ. This CDR3 is 15 amino acids long. DNA for the CDR3: TGCGCCAGCAGCTTGCGACAGGGGGCGACCGGGGAGCTGTTTTTT. Amino acids: CASSLRQGATGELFF. The whole variable domain, filled in from reference TRBV5-1 and TRBJ2-2, reads KAGVTQTPRYLIKTRGQQVTLSCSPISGHRSVSWYQQTPGQGLQFLFEYFSETQRNKGNFPGRFSGRQFSNSRSEMNVSTLELGDSALYLCASSLRQGATGELFFGEGSRLTVL.

The genes are TRBV28 and TRBJ2-5, with 14 positions matching TRBD2. Germline CDR1 is MDHEN and CDR2 is SYDVKM. The CDR3 runs 18 residues. With 3 bases clipped from V and 7 bases from J, the junction kept 13 bases outside the gene matches. The CDR3 here is CASSLDRSGTSGGRTQYF. DNA for the CDR3: TGTGCCAGCAGTTTGGACAGGTCCGGGACTAGCGGGGGAAGGACCCAGTACTTC.

V and J are TRBV18 and TRBJ2-4; 8 bases match TRBD1. With V trimmed by 5 bases and J by 7 bases, 4 bases remained unmatched. The CDR3 loop spans 13 amino acids. CDR1 is KGHSH, CDR2 LQKENI, per germline. The CDR3 DNA reads TGTGCCAGCTCATCGACAGGGGAGAACATTCAGTACTTC. It specifies CASSSTGENIQYF.

J is TRBJ1-1 and V is TRBV11-2, with TRBD1 identical over 8 bases. CDR1 is SGHAT and CDR2 is FQNNGV in the germline V gene. The CDR3 runs to 15 residues. V was clipped by 3 bases and J by 4 bases; unmatched bases: 7. DNA of the CDR3: TGTGCCAGCAGCTTGACGGACAGGGCAGGCACTGAAGCTTTCTTT. Translated, it gives CASSLTDRAGTEAFF.

This sequence joins TRBV7-9 and TRBJ2-7; D possibly corresponds to TRBD1 (5 bases). The germline gives CDR1 SEHNR, CDR2 FQNEAQ (reference sequence). This CDR3 is built from 12 residues. The V and J ends lost 3 bases and 5 bases respectively, with 8 bases between them. The chain's CDR3 is CASSLKGNEQYF. DNA for the CDR3: TGTGCCAGCAGCTTGAAGGGGAACGAGCAGTACTTC.

The genes are TRBV18 and TRBJ2-3; D is uncertain. CDR3 length: 13 residues. Between the trimmed V and J ends, which lost 2 bases and 2 bases, there was a span of 5 bases. Looked up from germline, CDR1 is KGHSH and CDR2 is LQKENI. Here the CDR3 reads CASSPSTTDTQYF. The CDR3 DNA sequence: TGTGCCAGCTCACCATCGACCACAGATACGCAGTATTTT.

The chain joins TRBV6-5 to TRBJ2-5, with TRBD2 matching over 9 bases. V gave up 6 bases and J gave up 5 bases; unmatched junction bases: 7. CDR1 is MNHEY, CDR2 SVGAGI, per germline. This CDR3 is built from 14 residues. CDR3 amino acids: CASRRTSVRETQYF. In DNA form, the CDR3 reads TGTGCCAGCAGACGGACTAGCGTCCGGGAGACCCAGTACTTC.